Below, one T cell receptor (beta chain) is given with its context. What it binds is not known. The PCR used 60 Vbeta and 13 Jbeta primers. The data were produced by immunoSEQ multiplex PCR, yet TCRdb's version contains in-frame clones alone and is incomplete. The data hold 150,000 to 200,000 clones, with approximately 67% observed a single time. There are 16 residues in the CDR3. Germline V gives CDR1 SQVTM, CDR2 ANQGSEA. V was cut by 0 bases and J by 3 bases, with 16 bases left in between. This entry comes from a study of cytomegalovirus exposure and HLA in healthy donors. Study-level points and caveats: For TCR beta chains, V- and J-gene trimming was later linked to a missense DCLRE1C variant. Earlier findings revealed that most TCR beta V segments proved productive either about 87% or about 30% of the time. A later analysis found most CMV-associated TCR beta chains apparently HLA-restricted.

The genes are TRBV29-1 and TRBJ2-3, with D perhaps TRBD1 (5 bases). The origin of this receptor is a woman younger than 30 in good health and CMV-seropositive. Material: PBMCs. CDR3 sequence: CSVEDPRGPNTDTQYF. The CDR3 coding sequence is TGCAGCGTTGAAGATCCAAGGGGTCCAAATACAGATACGCAGTATTTT.